One sample yielded the 14 T cell receptor beta chains listed below, sequenced in a study of tumor-infiltrating lymphocytes in primary liver carcinoma. Starting material of 500 ng total RNA yielded TCR beta cDNA via a constant-region primer. Researchers made the TCR beta libraries by running three nested multiplex PCR rounds with slightly modified ARM-PCR. TRBV1-TRBV30 forward and Cbeta reverse primers drove the first two roughly 10-cycle rounds. Each CDR3 protein gets one entry after TCRdb re-called the multiplex PCR reads with MiXCR. The sample consists of approximately 190,000 distinct CDR3 sequences, 85% of them appearing once. Co-extracted RNA and DNA came from 20-30 mg of unsorted bulk tissue. The sequenced sample was tumor tissue from primary liver carcinoma. The receptor source for this set is a man aged 35-49 years with primary liver carcinoma and hepatitis B virus infection.

The J gene is TRBJ2-3, the V gene TRBV10-3; D possibly matches TRBD1 or TRBD2 (6 bases each). The CDR3 covers 15 residues. The V end lost 9 bases, the J end lost 5 bases, and 21 bases lay between the germline ends. From germline, CDR1 is ENHRY and CDR2 SYGVKD. CDR3 sequence: CAIWTGGDIIDTQYF. CDR3 DNA sequence: TGTGCCATATGGACGGGCGGGGACATCATAGATACGCAGTATTTT.

This clonotype was observed a single time. The junction departs from germline at one end; a sequencing error may be responsible. The genes are TRBV14 and TRBJ2-1, with 9 bases that match TRBD1. CDR1 SGHDN and CDR2 FVKESK come from the germline V gene. CDR3 size: 17 residues. The CDR3 nucleotides read TGTGCCAGCAGCCAAGAGGTTAAGGGGACAGGGTACAATGATCAGTTCTTC. This sequence encodes CASSQEVKGTGYNDQFF.

The chain joins TRBV29-1 to TRBJ1-1, with D possibly being TRBD1 (6 bases). The CDR3 has 12 amino acids. Germline V gene sequence: CDR1 SQVTM, CDR2 ANQGSEA. Trimming took 5 bases from V and 5 from J, leaving 12 bases between them. CDR3 protein: CSVKGVKTEAFF. For the CDR3, the DNA is TGCAGCGTTAAGGGGGTTAAAACTGAAGCTTTCTTT.

This clonotype was detected only a few times. A read error may explain this, as a much larger clone is one base away. The rearrangement joins TRBV30 to TRBJ1-5; weak D call: TRBD1 (5 bases). Germline CDR1 and CDR2: GTSNPN and SVGIG (reference sequence). Trimming took off 0 bases at V and 10 bases at J, with 22 bases between the two ends. The length of the CDR3 is 16 residues. The CDR3 sequence is CAWSVRVRGKAVPQHF. The CDR3 bases are TGTGCCTGGAGTGTACGAGTGAGGGGAAAGGCGGTTCCCCAGCATTTT.

The chain carries TRBV29-1 and TRBJ2-7; D unresolved. Germline V gene lookup returns CDR1 SQVTM and CDR2 ANQGSEA. The CDR3 totals 13 residues. The CDR3 DNA reads as TGCAGTGCCTGGGCAGGTCCTTCCTACGAGCAGTACTTC. Translating it yields CSAWAGPSYEQYF.

In regard to this clonotype: At one of its ends the junction is not consistent with the germline gene, which may arise from a read error. The rearrangement links TRBV28 to TRBJ2-1; 9 bases align to TRBD2. Germline V gene data show CDR1 as MDHEN and CDR2 as SYDVKM. The CDR3 loop spans 13 amino acids. The CDR3 sequence: CVSLMRGGNEQFF. In DNA form, the CDR3 reads TGTGTCAGCTTGATGCGGGGGGGCAATGAGCAGTTCTTC.

Worth noting for this clonotype: Given the absence of the conserved phenylalanine or tryptophan at the CDR3 end, a read error is likely. This rearrangement joins TRBV4-2 to TRBJ1-2; D perhaps matches TRBD1 (6 bases). CDR1 is LGHNA, CDR2 YNFKEQ, per germline. The V and J ends lost 0 bases and 3 bases respectively, with 20 bases between them. The CDR3 has 18 residues. CDR3 DNA: TGTGCCAGCAGCCAAGAGCCACAGGGAAGGGGTCTGGACTATGGCTACACCATC. Protein product: CASSQEPQGRGLDYGYTI.

As for this clonotype: This sequence may be a read error, since a much larger clone differs from it by one base. This rearrangement joins TRBV28 to TRBJ2-7; D is ambiguous. Between the trimmed V and J ends, which lost 6 bases and 6 bases, there was a span of 18 bases. The CDR3 is 14 residues long. The germline CDR1 and CDR2 sequences are MDHEN and SYDVKM. The CDR3 loop is CASSLLVPTGEQYF. The CDR3 DNA reads TGTGCCAGCAGCCTCCTCGTCCCAACGGGCGAGCAGTACTTC.

Comments on this clonotype: At one end the junction does not follow the germline gene, possibly because of a read error. The chain has TRBV4-1 and TRBJ2-3, with a possible D match to TRBD2 (6 bases). Germline V gene data show CDR1 as MGHRA and CDR2 as YSYEKL. The CDR3 extends over 16 amino acids. CDR3 loop: CAGSQETSRSADTQYF. CDR3 sequence (DNA): TGCGCCGGCAGCCAAGAAACTAGCCGGAGTGCAGATACGCAGTATTTT.

Note on this clonotype: The junction departs from germline at one end; a sequencing error may be responsible. The J gene is TRBJ2-3, the V gene TRBV6-6; 8 nucleotides agree with TRBD1. The CDR3 runs to 14 residues. Germline-derived CDR1 and CDR2 are MNHNY and SVGAGI (reference sequence). DNA for the CDR3: TGTGCCTGCAGGTCTACAGGGGGTGGAGATACTCAGTATTTT. It is translated as CACRSTGGGDTQYF.

On this clonotype: At one boundary the junction diverges from the germline segment, which might be a read error. This chain links TRBV11-1 with TRBJ2-3, with D possibly matching TRBD2 (6 bases). This CDR3 comprises 14 residues. Germline CDR1 is SGHAT and CDR2 is FQDESV (reference sequence). CDR3 residues: CTSSFETSTDTQYF. The CDR3 nucleotides read TGTACCAGCAGCTTTGAAACTAGCACAGATACACAGTATTTT.

Comments on this clonotype: A junction boundary mismatches the germline segment, possibly from a read error. The chain couples TRBV4-1 to TRBJ2-1, with D perhaps being TRBD1 or TRBD2 (7 bases each). The CDR3 extends over 17 amino acids. In germline, CDR1 is MGHRA, CDR2 YSYEKL. The CDR3: CASSQDIRASRGGEQSF. In DNA, the CDR3 is TGCGCCAGCAGCCAAGATATAAGGGCTAGCAGGGGGGGTGAACAGTCCTTC.

Regarding this clonotype: A read error may account for a junction end that differs from germline. The V and J genes are TRBV11-3 and TRBJ2-1; D gene ambiguous. Germline V gives CDR1 SGHNT, CDR2 YENEEA. The CDR3 has 12 residues. DNA of the CDR3: TGTGCCTGCAGCTTAAATGCCAATGAGCACTTGTTC. Its protein product is CACSLNANEHLF.

J is TRBJ1-1 and V is TRBV6-5, with unresolved D. This CDR3 has 11 residues. Germline loops: CDR1 MNHEY, CDR2 SVGAGI. CDR3 sequence: CDIRVNTEAFF. The CDR3 coding sequence is TGTGACATCAGAGTGAACACTGAAGCTTTCTTT.